This T cell receptor beta chain derives from a study of cytomegalovirus exposure and HLA in healthy donors. Whole-study results and caveats: A prior analysis recorded that most TCR beta V segments were productive about 87% or about 30% of the time. Rarity characterized most TCR sequences, yet some public TCRs appeared in many donors.

Per the germline V gene, CDR1 is SGHTA and CDR2 is FQGNSA. The J segment lost 2 bases and the V segment lost 2 bases, leaving 15 bases of the junction unmatched. This CDR3 is built from 19 residues. Points on this clone: No antigen is known for it.

The PCR used 60 Vbeta and 13 Jbeta primers. Profiled with immunoSEQ multiplex PCR; TCRdb holds only in-frame clones, not every one. Among some 170,000 clones, roughly 74% were seen once, and the ten largest hold 2.9%. The source material was PBMCs. V usage is TRBV7-2 and J usage is TRBJ2-7; 10 nucleotides line up with TRBD2. The receptor's source is a female donor in good health and CMV-seronegative. The CDR3 protein is CASSLLGRLAGATTYEQYF. In nucleotides, the CDR3 is TGTGCCAGCAGCTTACTTGGGCGGCTAGCGGGGGCCACGACCTACGAGCAGTACTTC.